This T cell receptor (beta chain) appears in the sequencing data of a study of immune evolution from preneoplasia to lung adenocarcinoma. The CDR3 consists of 14 residues. CDR1 is SGHRS, CDR2 YFSETQ, per germline. V lost 0 bases and J 0 bases, leaving 7 bases between the germline ends. Patient tissue came from resections in Japan or China, 2014–2017. Two lung cancer pathologists independently confirmed each histologic diagnosis. Libraries were prepared by immunoSEQ multiplex PCR; TCRdb keeps only in-frame clonotypes and omits some of them. Of around 7,000 clones listed, roughly three quarters are singletons.

The clonotype comes from a person aged 65 to 85 with lung adenocarcinoma. The chain uses TRBV5-1 and TRBJ2-7; D uncertain. Sequencing input: FFPE adjacent normal lung tissue. CDR3 loop: CASSLGHSSYEQYF. The DNA for the CDR3 is TGCGCCAGCAGCTTGGGACACAGCTCCTACGAGCAGTACTTC.